This TCR beta chain is from a study of blood T cell repertoires in COVID-19 (TCRdb year 2020). The study in broad terms: Samples covering the acute and convalescent phases of COVID-19 were provided by collaborators in the United States, Italy and Spain. A freely available public database, intended as a resource for researchers studying the immune response to SARS-CoV-2, is where the repertoires were released. Deeply sampled blood TCRbeta repertoires from subjects exposed to, actively infected with, or recovered from COVID-19 were included in the dataset. The samples were drawn from two sources: the first 160 participants of the ongoing ImmuneRACE study, and over 1,000 subjects contributed by 6 global collaborators. Nearly every sample came with metadata listing a de-identified subject ID, COVID-19 status, age in years and sex. The material from the prospective study consisted of cDNA or gDNA derived from T cells, B-cell-depleted T cells, or PBMCs. HLA class I and class II types, where available, came from metadata supplied by the sample provider rather than from assay-based typing. What the authors observed across the whole study: Clinical and demographic metadata were provided uncurated, with the amount varying by source and participant.

TCRbeta CDR3 regions were amplified from genomic DNA using the immunoSEQ Assay, a bias-controlled multiplex PCR. Regarding the original processing steps: The number of nucleated cells in each sample was estimated by amplification of reference gene primers within the assay. To quantify the absolute abundance of each unique TCRbeta CDR3 rearrangement, sequence reads were collapsed and filtered. For each sample, productive Simpson clonality was calculated by taking the square root of Simpson's diversity index across productive rearrangements. The table comes from immuneACCESS by way of TCRdb, which keeps in-frame sequences with V and J called. Part of the clones is missing from these tables; in studies checked, under half for an unresolved V gene and the rest for unknown reasons. V and J calls and clone size are those listed in that table; D and trimming were worked out from the DNA. The sample profile shows some 330,000 clones; around 89% of them were found once. Jointly, the top ten make up approximately 4% of the sample.

A remark on this clone: Which antigen it targets is not known. No per-base quality is available; no much larger clone lies one base away.

Each collaborating institution followed its own protocols to collect whole blood in K2EDTA tubes. For TCRbeta analysis, collaborators shipped samples in one of three forms: frozen whole blood, isolated PBMCs, or DNA extracted from either of those sample types. From the germline V gene, CDR1 is SGHRS and CDR2 is YFSETQ. Cut back by 5 bases and 4 bases, the V and J ends lie 18 bases apart. From cysteine to phenylalanine, the CDR3 is 15 amino acids long. Here the CDR3 DNA is all that survives: 45 bases in frame from base 1. This sequence was found in a woman in her fifties or sixties with active or convalescent COVID-19. Specimen: peripheral blood. The chain joins TRBV5-1 to TRBJ1-2; TRBD1 is a weak D gene call, 6 bases matching. The sequenced DNA is TGCGCCAGCAGTCGGACTCTACAGGGACCCTATGGCTACACCTTC. The encoded protein is CASSRTLQGPYGYTF.